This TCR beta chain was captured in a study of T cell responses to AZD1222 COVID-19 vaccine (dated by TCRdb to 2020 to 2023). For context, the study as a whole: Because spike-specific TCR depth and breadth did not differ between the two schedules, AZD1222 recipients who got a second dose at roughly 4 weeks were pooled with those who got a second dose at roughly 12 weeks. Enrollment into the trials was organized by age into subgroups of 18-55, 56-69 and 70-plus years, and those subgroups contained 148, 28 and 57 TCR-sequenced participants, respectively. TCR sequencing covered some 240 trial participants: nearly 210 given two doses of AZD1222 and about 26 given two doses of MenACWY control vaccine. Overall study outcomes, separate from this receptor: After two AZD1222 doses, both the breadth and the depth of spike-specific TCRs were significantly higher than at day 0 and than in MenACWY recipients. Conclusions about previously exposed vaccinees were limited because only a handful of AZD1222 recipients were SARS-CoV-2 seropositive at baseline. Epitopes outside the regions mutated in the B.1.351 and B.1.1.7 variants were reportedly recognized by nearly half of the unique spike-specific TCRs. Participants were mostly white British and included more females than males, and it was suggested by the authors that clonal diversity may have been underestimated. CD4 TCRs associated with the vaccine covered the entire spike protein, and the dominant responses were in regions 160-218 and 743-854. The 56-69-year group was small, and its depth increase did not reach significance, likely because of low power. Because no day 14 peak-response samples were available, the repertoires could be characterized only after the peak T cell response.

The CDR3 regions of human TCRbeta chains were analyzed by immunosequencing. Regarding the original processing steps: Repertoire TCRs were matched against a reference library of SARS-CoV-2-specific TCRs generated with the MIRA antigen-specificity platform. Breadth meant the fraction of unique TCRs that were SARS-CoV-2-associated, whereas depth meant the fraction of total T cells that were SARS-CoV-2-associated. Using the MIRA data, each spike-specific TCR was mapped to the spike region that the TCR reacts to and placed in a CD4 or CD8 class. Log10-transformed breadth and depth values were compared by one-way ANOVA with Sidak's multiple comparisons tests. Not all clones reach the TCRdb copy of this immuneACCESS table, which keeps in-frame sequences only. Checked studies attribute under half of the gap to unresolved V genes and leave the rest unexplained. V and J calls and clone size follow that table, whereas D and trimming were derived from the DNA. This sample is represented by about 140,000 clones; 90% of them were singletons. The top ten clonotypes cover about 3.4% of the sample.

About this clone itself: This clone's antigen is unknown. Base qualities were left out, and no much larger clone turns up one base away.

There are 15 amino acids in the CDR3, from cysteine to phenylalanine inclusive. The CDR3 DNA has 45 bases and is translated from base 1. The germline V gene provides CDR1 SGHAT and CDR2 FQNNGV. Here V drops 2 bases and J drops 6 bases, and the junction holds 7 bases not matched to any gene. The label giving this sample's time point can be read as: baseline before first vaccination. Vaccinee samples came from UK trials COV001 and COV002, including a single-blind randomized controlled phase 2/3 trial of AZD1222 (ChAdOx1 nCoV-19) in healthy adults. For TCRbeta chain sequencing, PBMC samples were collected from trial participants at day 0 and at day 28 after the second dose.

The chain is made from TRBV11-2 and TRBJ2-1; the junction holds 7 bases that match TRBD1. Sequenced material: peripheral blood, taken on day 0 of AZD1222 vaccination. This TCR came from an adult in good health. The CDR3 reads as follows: CASSLMSAGGNEQFF. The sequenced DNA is TGTGCCAGCAGCTTAATGTCGGCAGGGGGCAATGAGCAGTTCTTC.